This record covers a single TCR beta chain. Exclusion of a patient resulted from uncontrolled infection, other autoimmune disease, pregnancy or lactation. The sample comes from a study of T cells in Graves' hyperthyroidism and ophthalmopathy. Regions amplified from RNA transcripts were the TCR beta CDR3 regions. Carried out on the TCR CDR3, a first-round RT-PCR used the HTBI primer set. Each CDR3 protein gets one entry after TCRdb re-called the multiplex PCR reads with MiXCR. The profile shows about 380,000 distinct CDR3 sequences, 11% to 15% of them singletons. This sequence was found in a woman aged 55 to 70 with Graves' hyperthyroidism. The source material was blood.

The DNA for the CDR3 is TGCAGCGTTGAAGGGGGGCTAGCGGGAGATCACAATGAGCAGTTCTTC. Translating it yields CSVEGGLAGDHNEQFF. The J gene is TRBJ2-1, the V gene TRBV29-1; the match to TRBD2 covers 10 bases. This CDR3 is built from 16 residues. V shed 1 base, J shed 5 bases, and the junction held 8 bases outside the gene matches. Germline V CDR1 and CDR2: SQVTM, ANQGSEA.